This T cell receptor beta chain was observed in a study of early T cells in non-severe SARS-CoV-2 infection. Whole-study results and caveats: Missing private and CD4 specificities, VDJdb matching favored anti-spike CD8 responses.

TCRdb processed the 5' RACE reads anew with MiXCR; each CDR3 protein has one entry. The sample has 87,000 or so distinct CDR3 sequences, 12% seen once. In this sample, this clonotype turned up many times. Its antigen is unknown. This TCR was sampled from an adult who was a healthcare worker with PCR-confirmed SARS-CoV-2 infection or an uninfected control (not recorded which). The sample was whole blood.

CDR3 DNA sequence: TGTGCCAGCTCACCCCCCAGCCCCCTAGCGAGCTCCTACGAGCAGTACTTC. Protein: CASSPPSPLASSYEQYF. This chain joins TRBV18 and TRBJ2-7, with D possibly matching TRBD2 (6 bases). The CDR3 has 17 amino acids. V shed 3 bases and J shed 0 bases, with 18 bases lying between them. From germline, CDR1 is KGHSH and CDR2 LQKENI.